The sequence of this T cell receptor beta chain was determined in a study of patients and donors after allogeneic stem cell transplantation. The CDR3 loop spans 11 amino acids. CDR1 DFQATT and CDR2 SNEGSKA come from the germline V gene (reference sequence). The V gene lost 5 bases and the J gene lost 3 bases, with 8 bases spanning the gap. In TCRdb, the RT-PCR reads were re-called with MiXCR into one record per CDR3 protein. This table has under 200,000 distinct CDR3 sequences, approximately 31% appearing once. This clonotype was detected a few times. Sequenced sample: blood, either unsorted or a sorted T cell fraction (not recorded which). The receptor comes from a human donor who was either an allogeneic HSCT recipient or a stem cell or donor lymphocyte infusion donor (not recorded which). It is not recorded whose cells these are; they may come from a transplant donor. V is TRBV20-1 and J is TRBJ2-7, with D hard to call. The CDR3 is CSAWRIYEQYF. Written as DNA, the CDR3 is TGCAGTGCTTGGAGAATCTACGAGCAGTACTTC.